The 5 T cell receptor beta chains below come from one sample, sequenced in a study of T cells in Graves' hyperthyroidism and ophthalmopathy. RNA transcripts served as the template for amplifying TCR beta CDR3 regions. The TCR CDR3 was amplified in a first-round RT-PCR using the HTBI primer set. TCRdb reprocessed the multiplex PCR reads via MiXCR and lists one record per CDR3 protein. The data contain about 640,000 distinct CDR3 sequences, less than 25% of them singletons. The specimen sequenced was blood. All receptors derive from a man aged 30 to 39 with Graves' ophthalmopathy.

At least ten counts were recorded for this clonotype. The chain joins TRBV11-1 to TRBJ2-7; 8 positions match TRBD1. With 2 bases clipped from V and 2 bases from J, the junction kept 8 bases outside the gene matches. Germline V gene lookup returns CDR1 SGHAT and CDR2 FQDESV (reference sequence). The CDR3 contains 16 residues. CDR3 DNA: TGTGCCAGCAGCTTACTAACAGGGGGGCGAACCTACGAGCAGTACTTC. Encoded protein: CASSLLTGGRTYEQYF.

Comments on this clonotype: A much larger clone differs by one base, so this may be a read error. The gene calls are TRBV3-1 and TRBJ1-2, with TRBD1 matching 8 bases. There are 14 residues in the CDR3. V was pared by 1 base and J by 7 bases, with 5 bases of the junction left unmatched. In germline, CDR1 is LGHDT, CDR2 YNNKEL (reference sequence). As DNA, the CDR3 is TGTGCCAGCAGCCAAGCCCGACAGGGGCCTGGCTACACCTTC. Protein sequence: CASSQARQGPGYTF.

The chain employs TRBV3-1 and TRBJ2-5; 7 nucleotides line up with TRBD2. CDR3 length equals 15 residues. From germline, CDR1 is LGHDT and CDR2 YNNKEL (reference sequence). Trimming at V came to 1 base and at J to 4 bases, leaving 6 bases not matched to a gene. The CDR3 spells CASSQGAGAGETQYF. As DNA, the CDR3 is TGTGCCAGCAGCCAAGGGGCGGGAGCAGGAGAGACCCAGTACTTC.

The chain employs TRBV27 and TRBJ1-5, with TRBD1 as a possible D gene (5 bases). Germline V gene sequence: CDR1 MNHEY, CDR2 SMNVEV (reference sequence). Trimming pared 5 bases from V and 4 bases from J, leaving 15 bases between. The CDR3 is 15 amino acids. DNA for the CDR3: TGTGCCAGCAGTCCCAGGGCAGGGACGAATCAGCCCCAGCATTTT. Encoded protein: CASSPRAGTNQPQHF.

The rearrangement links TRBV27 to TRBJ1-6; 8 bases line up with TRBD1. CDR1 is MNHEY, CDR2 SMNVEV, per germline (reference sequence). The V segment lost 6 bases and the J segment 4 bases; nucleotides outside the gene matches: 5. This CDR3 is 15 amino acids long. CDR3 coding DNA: TGTGCCAGCAGATCAGGGGGCGGGTATAATTCACCCCTCCACTTT. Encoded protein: CASRSGGGYNSPLHF.